This T cell receptor (beta chain) was observed in a study of cytomegalovirus exposure and HLA in healthy donors. General study results and limits: At a 0.05 false discovery rate, a later analysis found 18,000 or so TCR beta sequences to be associated with HLA alleles. Rare TCR sequences dominated, though some public TCRs recurred in many donors. Being productive about 87% or about 30% of the time was typical of most TCR beta V segments in an earlier analysis. Donors were assumed by presence/absence analyses to have roughly uniform sequencing depth.

Trimming cost V 5 bases and J 2 bases; bases outside gene matches: 7. Per germline, CDR1 SGHRS and CDR2 YFSETQ. The CDR3 loop spans 14 amino acids. PCR involved 60 Vbeta and 13 Jbeta primers. Data came from immunoSEQ multiplex PCR; TCRdb stores just in-frame clones and leaves some out. Its clone listing holds about 110,000 clones. On this clone itself: Its antigen is undetermined.

Sample: PBMCs. The J gene is TRBJ2-7, the V gene TRBV5-1; TRBD2 aligns across 7 bases. The sequence was collected from a man aged 30-40 years in good health and CMV-seronegative. In nucleotides, the CDR3 is TGCGCCAGCAGGGGAGCGGGGTCTCCCTACGAGCAGTACTTC. The encoded protein is CASRGAGSPYEQYF.